These 28 T cell receptor beta chains were sequenced from one sample in a study of graft-versus-host responses after intestinal transplantation. Measured with immunoSEQ multiplex PCR; TCRdb has only the in-frame clones, and not every one. The sample contains about 69,000 clones, around nine tenths of which appear only once. The sample here was bone marrow, taken around 730 days after intestinal transplantation. The receptors were gathered from a human patient who received an intestinal transplant, so some T cells may come from the graft donor.

V gene TRBV4-1 combines with J gene TRBJ2-5, with D perhaps matching TRBD1 or TRBD2 (5 bases each). With 2 bases removed from V and 3 bases from J, the gap between germline ends came to 19 bases. The CDR3 has 17 residues. Germline V gene data show CDR1 as MGHRA and CDR2 as YSYEKL. Written as DNA, the CDR3 is TGCGCCAGCAGCCAAACCGGGGATGCAGGGTCAAAAGAGACCCAGTACTTC. This sequence encodes CASSQTGDAGSKETQYF.

The V call is TRBV27, the J call TRBJ2-1; D is perhaps TRBD2 (6 bases). The CDR3 extends over 17 amino acids. Trimming took 6 bases from V and 6 from J, leaving 24 bases between them. CDR1 MNHEY and CDR2 SMNVEV come from the germline V gene (reference sequence). The CDR3: CASRPRPRRLAANEQFF. The CDR3 region has the DNA TGTGCCAGCAGGCCCCGACCACGACGATTAGCGGCCAATGAGCAGTTCTTC.

CDR3 protein: CASSSPTLRVASTDTQYF. CDR3 coding DNA: TGTGCCAGCAGCAGTCCAACTCTCAGGGTTGCGAGCACAGATACGCAGTATTTT. The gene calls are TRBV21-1 and TRBJ2-3; TRBD1 is taken as the D call from the table, unchecked against the DNA. TRBV21-1 corresponds to a pseudogene. This CDR3 is 18 amino acids long.

The chain carries TRBV5-1 and TRBJ2-1; no reliable D call. Germline V gene data show CDR1 as SGHRS and CDR2 as YFSETQ. This CDR3 is 11 amino acids long. Trimming left V 6 bases short and J 6 bases short, with 7 bases between. DNA for the CDR3: TGCGCCAGCACAAACGGCAATGAGCAGTTCTTC. Its protein is CASTNGNEQFF.

V and J are TRBV2 and TRBJ2-7; 9 bases are a match to TRBD1. CDR1 and CDR2 (germline): SNHLY, FYNNEI. The J segment lost 0 bases and the V segment lost 6 bases, leaving 6 bases of the junction unmatched. This CDR3 has 15 residues. The CDR3 nucleotides read TGTGCCAGCAGCGCCGGGACAGGGAGCTCCTACGAGCAGTACTTC. Protein product: CASSAGTGSSYEQYF.

The J gene is TRBJ2-5, the V gene TRBV5-5, with 12 bases lining up with TRBD2. Germline V CDR1 and CDR2: SGHKS, YYEKEE (reference sequence). With 2 bases clipped from V and 3 bases from J, the junction kept 5 bases outside the gene matches. This CDR3 has 16 residues. CDR3 in amino acids: CASSFGLAGGEETQYF. CDR3 nucleotide sequence: TGTGCCAGCAGCTTCGGCCTAGCGGGAGGGGAAGAGACCCAGTACTTC.

The chain joins TRBV19 to TRBJ1-2; possible D gene TRBD1, 6 bases. Trimming pared 7 bases from V and 5 bases from J, leaving 11 bases between. There are 12 residues in the CDR3. Germline V gene data show CDR1 as LNHDA and CDR2 as SQIVND (reference sequence). Here the CDR3 DNA reads TGTGCCAGTAAGTCCAGGGGTTATGGCTACACCTTC. Encoded protein: CASKSRGYGYTF.

The V and J genes are TRBV30 and TRBJ1-6; 7 positions match TRBD1. This CDR3 has 14 amino acids. CDR1 and CDR2 (germline): GTSNPN, SVGIG (reference sequence). Germline trimming cut 1 base from V and 7 bases from J; bases unmatched to any gene: 4. The DNA of the CDR3 is TGTGCCTGGAGTGGTGGGACAGTCAATTCACCCCTCCACTTT. Its protein product is CAWSGGTVNSPLHF.

The genes are TRBV4-1 and TRBJ1-5; D is possibly TRBD1 (5 bases). Germline CDR1 and CDR2: MGHRA and YSYEKL. The germline V and J ends were trimmed by 0 bases and 5 bases, with 5 bases remaining between them. The length of the CDR3 is 13 residues. CDR3 amino acids: CASSQDRDQPQHF. CDR3 nucleotide sequence: TGCGCCAGCAGCCAAGACAGGGATCAGCCCCAGCATTTT.

The chain employs TRBV6-5 and TRBJ2-7, with D maybe TRBD2 (5 bases). V lost 8 bases to trimming and J lost 2 bases, with 10 bases between them. This CDR3 comprises 12 residues. Germline CDR1 MNHEY, CDR2 SVGAGI. The CDR3 protein is CASRTGTYEQYF. In nucleotides, the CDR3 is TGTGCCAGCCGGACGGGGACCTACGAGCAGTACTTC.

The chain joins TRBV11-2 to TRBJ2-7; no definite D call. Germline-derived CDR1 and CDR2 are SGHAT and FQNNGV. The CDR3 is 15 residues long. Trimming took off 0 bases at V and 3 bases at J, with 12 bases between the two ends. The CDR3 DNA follows: TGTGCCAGCAGCTTAGAGTTCTCCCCGAACTACGAGCAGTACTTC. Protein: CASSLEFSPNYEQYF.

V gene TRBV9 combines with J gene TRBJ2-3, with unresolved D. Trimming shortened V by 0 bases and J by 0 bases, and 11 bases separated the two germline ends. Germline CDR1 is SGDLS and CDR2 is YYNGEE. This CDR3 is 16 amino acids long. The CDR3 sequence is CASSVVSGFSTDTQYF. In DNA form, the CDR3 reads TGTGCCAGCAGCGTAGTTTCCGGGTTTAGCACAGATACGCAGTATTTT.

The chain combines TRBV5-4 with TRBJ2-1; D not resolved. Germline V gene sequence: CDR1 SGHNT, CDR2 YYREEE (reference sequence). This CDR3 region has 14 residues. Trimming left V 2 bases short and J 14 bases short, with 20 bases between. The CDR3, as DNA: TGTGCCAGCAGCTTTGAAGCCAGTCACTCTGGGGAGTTCTTC. It is translated as CASSFEASHSGEFF.

The chain combines TRBV5-1 with TRBJ1-1, with a weak D call TRBD1 (5 bases). This CDR3 has 14 residues. V was cut by 4 bases and J by 4 bases, with 14 bases left in between. Germline CDR1 is SGHRS and CDR2 is YFSETQ. CDR3 in amino acids: CASSPGDAGTEAFF. In DNA, the CDR3 is TGCGCCAGCAGCCCCGGGGACGCGGGCACTGAAGCTTTCTTT.

In this sample, this clone turned up once. The chain couples TRBV5-6 to TRBJ2-3; 8 bases agree with TRBD2. Germline V gene lookup returns CDR1 SGHDT and CDR2 YYEEEE. The V gene end was trimmed by 4 bases and the J gene end by 9 bases; junction bases not matched to a gene: 7. The CDR3 loop spans 13 amino acids. The CDR3 DNA follows: TGTGCCAGCAGCCTGAGCGGGGGCCGGACGCAGTATTTT. Translated, it gives CASSLSGGRTQYF. Based on the CDR3 plus reference TRBV5-6 and TRBJ2-3, the full variable domain is DAGVTQSPTHLIKTRGQQVTLRCSPKSGHDTVSWYQQALGQGPQFIFQYYEEEERQRGNFPDRFSGHQFPNYSSELNVNALLLGDSALYLCASSLSGGRTQYFGPGTRLTVL.

The chain couples TRBV7-9 to TRBJ2-5; the D gene is possibly TRBD1 (5 bases). Germline loops: CDR1 SEHNR, CDR2 FQNEAQ (reference sequence). This CDR3 is built from 14 residues. The ends were cut back, 1 base at V and 4 bases at J, with 10 bases in the middle. The CDR3 loop is CASSLENRLETQYF. CDR3 nucleotides: TGTGCCAGCAGCTTAGAAAACAGGCTAGAGACCCAGTACTTC.

V and J are TRBV5-6 and TRBJ2-3; tentatively, D is TRBD2 (6 bases). Germline CDR1 and CDR2: SGHDT and YYEEEE. The CDR3 is 18 residues long. The ends were cut back, 7 bases at V and 1 base at J, with 25 bases in the middle. The CDR3, as DNA: TGTGCCAGCTGGGCTGGTAGCGGTCTCTTCTTGGGCACAGATACGCAGTATTTT. It yields the protein CASWAGSGLFLGTDTQYF.

V usage is TRBV4-1 and J usage is TRBJ2-2; the match to TRBD1 covers 9 bases. Per the germline V gene, CDR1 is MGHRA and CDR2 is YSYEKL. The V gene end was trimmed by 4 bases and the J gene end by 7 bases; junction bases not matched to a gene: 7. The CDR3 has 15 amino acids. Here the CDR3 reads CASSRRQGDNGELFF. DNA of the CDR3: TGCGCCAGCAGCCGCAGACAGGGGGACAACGGGGAGCTGTTTTTT.

The rearrangement uses TRBV5-1 and TRBJ1-5, with 7 bases that match TRBD1. After removal of 0 bases from V and 7 bases from J, the junction contained 4 bases not matched to a gene. The CDR3 extends over 14 amino acids. CDR1 and CDR2 (germline): SGHRS, YFSETQ. CDR3: CASSLAGQEQPQHF. The CDR3 DNA sequence: TGCGCCAGCAGCTTGGCCGGACAGGAGCAGCCCCAGCATTTT.

CDR3: CASSDSRDRAKNIQYF. In DNA form, the CDR3 reads TGTGCCAGCAGTGACTCTCGAGACAGGGCCAAAAACATTCAGTACTTC. The V and J genes are TRBV2 and TRBJ2-4; maybe TRBD1 (6 bases). The CDR3 contains 16 residues. Germline CDR1 SNHLY, CDR2 FYNNEI. The V end lost 3 bases, the J end lost 1 base, and 13 bases lay between the germline ends. The variable domain in full, completed from reference TRBV2 and TRBJ2-4, reads EPEVTQTPSHQVTQMGQEVILRCVPISNHLYFYWYRQILGQKVEFLVSFYNNEISEKSEIFDDQFSVERPDGSNFTLKIRSTKLEDSAMYFCASSDSRDRAKNIQYFGAGTRLSVL.

This chain links TRBV4-1 with TRBJ2-7; D gene ambiguous. Germline V gene data show CDR1 as MGHRA and CDR2 as YSYEKL. The CDR3 totals 15 residues. V lost 4 bases and J 2 bases, leaving 15 bases between the germline ends. CDR3 residues: CASSLTSQNPYEQYF. CDR3 in DNA: TGCGCCAGCAGCCTCACCTCACAGAATCCCTACGAGCAGTACTTC.

This clone was seen more than once but under ten times. The chain recombines TRBV2 with TRBJ2-7; 8 bases agree with TRBD2. In germline, CDR1 is SNHLY, CDR2 FYNNEI. With V trimmed by 8 bases and J by 6 bases, 6 bases remained unmatched. The CDR3 sequence is 12 residues long. The CDR3 region has the DNA TGTGCCAGCTGTCGGGAGGGCAGCGAGCAGTACTTC. It translates to CASCREGSEQYF. Full variable domain (outside the CDR3, taken from reference TRBV2 and TRBJ2-7): EPEVTQTPSHQVTQMGQEVILRCVPISNHLYFYWYRQILGQKVEFLVSFYNNEISEKSEIFDDQFSVERPDGSNFTLKIRSTKLEDSAMYFCASCREGSEQYFGPGTRLTVT.

This clone was seen a few times. The same CDR3 can be traced to other DNA sequences in this sample. This chain joins TRBV7-9 and TRBJ2-7; D is unclear. Germline V gives CDR1 SEHNR, CDR2 FQNEAQ (reference sequence). V lost 3 bases to trimming and J lost 0 bases, with 3 bases between them. The CDR3 contains 12 residues. The chain's CDR3 is CASSLISYEQYF. The CDR3 DNA follows: TGTGCCAGCAGCTTGATCTCCTACGAGCAGTACTTC.

This chain joins TRBV10-2 and TRBJ1-3, with D maybe TRBD1 (6 bases). The length of the CDR3 is 14 residues. V was clipped by 3 bases and J by 4 bases, with 10 bases between them. Per germline, CDR1 WSHSY and CDR2 SAAADI. CDR3 bases: TGCGCCAGCAGTGACTGGACAGTCGGAAACACCATATATTTT. Translated, it gives CASSDWTVGNTIYF.

V gene TRBV13 combines with J gene TRBJ2-7; 7 nucleotides line up with TRBD1. After removal of 2 bases from V and 5 bases from J, the junction contained 6 bases not matched to a gene. This CDR3 has 14 amino acids. CDR1 is PRHDT and CDR2 is FYEKMQ in the germline V gene (reference sequence). DNA of the CDR3: TGTGCCAGCAGCTTATTGGACAGGCCCCACGAGCAGTACTTC. Amino acids: CASSLLDRPHEQYF.

The rearrangement uses TRBV28 and TRBJ2-1, with 9 bases that match TRBD1. Trimming took 5 bases from V and 7 from J; bases not matched to a gene: 0. The germline gives CDR1 MDHEN, CDR2 SYDVKM. The CDR3 totals 12 residues. DNA of the CDR3: TGTGCCAGCAGTGGACAGGGGAATGAGCAGTTCTTC. It codes for CASSGQGNEQFF.

The sample holds a few counts of this clone. V is TRBV7-9 and J is TRBJ2-1; 9 bases map to TRBD2. Trimming at V came to 8 bases and at J to 7 bases, leaving 9 bases not matched to a gene. CDR3 length equals 14 residues. Germline assignment: CDR1 SEHNR and CDR2 FQNEAQ (reference sequence). The CDR3 sequence: CASGGGASGNEQFF. CDR3 sequence (DNA): TGTGCCAGCGGCGGGGGGGCCAGTGGGAATGAGCAGTTCTTC.

The genes are TRBV4-1 and TRBJ2-3, with 16 bases aligning to TRBD2. Germline V lookup: CDR1 MGHRA, CDR2 YSYEKL. The V and J ends lost 4 bases and 0 bases, in that order; junction bases with no gene match: 7. This CDR3 is built from 19 residues. The chain's CDR3 is CASSLGTSGGETSTDTQYF. CDR3 DNA sequence: TGCGCCAGCAGCCTCGGGACTAGCGGGGGGGAGACTAGCACAGATACGCAGTATTTT.